This section outlines one T cell receptor (beta chain) sequence together with its context. The table came from immunoSEQ multiplex PCR; TCRdb's copy has only in-frame clones and leaves some out. Among some 60,000 clones listed, 70% to 90% were seen once. With 0 bases clipped from V and 3 bases from J, the junction kept 7 bases outside the gene matches. This CDR3 has 18 amino acids. In germline, CDR1 is LGHNA, CDR2 YNFKEQ. This entry belongs to a study of technical replicates of blood from several donors. Sequencing was carried out using PBMCs. This TCR was recovered from a human donor in good health. Some clones in this sample may be carry-over from other donors' samples. The J gene is TRBJ2-1, the V gene TRBV4-2; 11 positions agree with TRBD2. CDR3 nucleotides: TGTGCCAGCAGCCAAGAAACCGGGACTAGCGGAATCTACAATGAGCAGTTCTTC. Protein sequence: CASSQETGTSGIYNEQFF.